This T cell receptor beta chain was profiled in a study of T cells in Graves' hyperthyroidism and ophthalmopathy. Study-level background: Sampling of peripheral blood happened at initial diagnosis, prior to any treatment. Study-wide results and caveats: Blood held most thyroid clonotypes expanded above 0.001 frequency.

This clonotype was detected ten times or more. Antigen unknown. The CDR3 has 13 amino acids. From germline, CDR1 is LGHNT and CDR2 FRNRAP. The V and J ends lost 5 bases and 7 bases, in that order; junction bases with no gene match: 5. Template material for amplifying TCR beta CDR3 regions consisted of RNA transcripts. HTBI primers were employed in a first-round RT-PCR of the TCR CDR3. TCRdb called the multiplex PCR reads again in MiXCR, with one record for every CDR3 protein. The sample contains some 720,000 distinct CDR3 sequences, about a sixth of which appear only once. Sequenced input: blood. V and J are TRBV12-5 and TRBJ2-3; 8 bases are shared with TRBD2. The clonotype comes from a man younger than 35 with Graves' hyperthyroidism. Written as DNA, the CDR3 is TGTGCTAGTGGTGTGAGCGGGAGCAATACGCAGTATTTT. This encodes CASGVSGSNTQYF.